Presented here are 28 T cell receptor beta chains from one specimen sequenced in a study of identifying expanded T cells in peripheral blood. The table came from immunoSEQ multiplex PCR; TCRdb's copy has only in-frame clones and leaves some out. Altogether about 110,000 clones are present, less than 90% being singletons, with the ten largest covering 7.5% to 10%. The sample consisted of blood. These TCRs come from a person aged 18-69 years in good health.

The gene calls are TRBV19 and TRBJ1-5, with D possibly being TRBD1 (6 bases). The V gene's germline CDR1 is LNHDA and CDR2 SQIVND (reference sequence). The CDR3 spans 15 residues. The V gene lost 8 bases and the J gene lost 3 bases, with 17 bases spanning the gap. The DNA of the CDR3 is TGTGCCAGTGGGGTTAGGGCAGGGGACAATCAGCCCCAGCATTTT. This codes for CASGVRAGDNQPQHF.

The chain's CDR3 is CASSLGENQPQHF. The CDR3 nucleotides are TGTGCCAGCAGTTTGGGAGAGAATCAGCCCCAGCATTTT. This rearrangement joins TRBV27 to TRBJ1-5; D not certain. Germline loops: CDR1 MNHEY, CDR2 SMNVEV (reference sequence). Deletions cut 3 bases from V and 4 bases from J, with 7 bases between. The CDR3 totals 13 residues.

The CDR3 region is CASSPQEAGLPGETQYF. The CDR3 nucleotides read TGTGCCAGCTCACCGCAGGAGGCTGGATTGCCAGGAGAGACCCAGTACTTC. This chain joins TRBV18 and TRBJ2-5, with D maybe TRBD2 (5 bases). Between the trimmed V and J ends, which lost 3 bases and 4 bases, there was a span of 21 bases. The CDR3 is 17 residues long. Germline CDR1 reads KGHSH; CDR2 reads LQKENI.

The chain combines TRBV6-5 with TRBJ2-3, with D possibly TRBD1 on 6 matching bases. V was trimmed by 4 bases and J by 5 bases, leaving 13 bases between them. The CDR3 consists of 14 residues. Germline V gene lookup returns CDR1 MNHEY and CDR2 SVGAGI. For the CDR3, the DNA is TGTGCCAGCAGTTTCACGATAGGGGGAGATACGCAGTATTTT. This encodes CASSFTIGGDTQYF.

The genes are TRBV27 and TRBJ2-3; TRBD1 agrees at 9 bases. CDR1 MNHEY and CDR2 SMNVEV come from the germline V gene (reference sequence). This CDR3 comprises 16 residues. J lost 2 bases, V lost 4 bases, and 7 bases had no gene match. The CDR3 coding sequence is TGTGCCAGCAGTTCCACCGGGACAGGGAACACAGATACGCAGTATTTT. Residues: CASSSTGTGNTDTQYF.

The chain is built from TRBV19 and TRBJ1-1; TRBD1 might be the D (5 bases). Germline CDR1 reads LNHDA; CDR2 reads SQIVND (reference sequence). Trimming took 7 bases from V and 4 from J, leaving 13 bases between them. This CDR3 contains 13 residues. CDR3 in DNA: TGTGCCAGTAATAGAAGGGGTCGCACTGAAGCTTTCTTT. Encoded protein: CASNRRGRTEAFF.

This chain joins TRBV5-1 and TRBJ2-3, with D maybe TRBD1 (8 bases). CDR1 is SGHRS, CDR2 YFSETQ, per germline. The CDR3 sequence is 16 residues long. The germline V and J ends were trimmed by 1 base and 2 bases, with 14 bases remaining between them. The CDR3 loop reads CASSLSGTGTTDTQYF. As DNA, the CDR3 is TGCGCCAGCAGCTTGAGCGGGACAGGAACCACAGATACGCAGTATTTT.

V is TRBV19 and J is TRBJ1-5, with 8 bases identical to TRBD1. Germline-derived CDR1 and CDR2 are LNHDA and SQIVND (reference sequence). The CDR3 is 15 amino acids. The V segment lost 7 bases and the J segment 3 bases; nucleotides outside the gene matches: 8. The CDR3 loop reads CASTKRDRINQPQHF. The CDR3 nucleotides are TGTGCCAGTACCAAGAGGGACAGGATCAATCAGCCCCAGCATTTT.

The chain couples TRBV6-5 to TRBJ2-5; D not resolved. The CDR3 spans 15 residues. The V gene lost 0 bases and the J gene lost 3 bases, with 11 bases spanning the gap. Germline CDR1 and CDR2: MNHEY and SVGAGI. In nucleotides, the CDR3 is TGTGCCAGCAGTTACTCTTTCGGCAGAAAAGAGACCCAGTACTTC. Residues: CASSYSFGRKETQYF.

This chain uses TRBV5-1 with TRBJ2-7; D uncertain. CDR1 is SGHRS, CDR2 YFSETQ, per germline. The CDR3 contains 14 residues. The V end was cut by 2 bases, the J end by 3 bases, with 12 bases between. Here the CDR3 DNA reads TGCGCCAGCAGCTTACTATTAAAGAACTACGAGCAGTACTTC. It specifies CASSLLLKNYEQYF.

This chain links TRBV30 with TRBJ2-5; D gene uncertain. Germline lookup yields CDR1 GTSNPN and CDR2 SVGIG (reference sequence). V lost 6 bases and J lost 4, with 12 bases in between. This CDR3 is 12 amino acids long. In DNA, the CDR3 is TGTGCCTGCGAGCTAAAACTAGAGACCCAGTACTTC. The encoded protein is CACELKLETQYF.

The rearrangement links TRBV6-6 to TRBJ2-7, with D possibly TRBD1 on 5 matching bases. Germline assignment: CDR1 MNHNY and CDR2 SVGAGI (reference sequence). This CDR3 has 16 amino acids. Trimming cost V 4 bases and J 4 bases, with 20 bases left between them. CDR3 residues: CASSFQGPKITYEQYF. CDR3 in DNA: TGTGCCAGCAGTTTCCAGGGCCCCAAGATAACTTACGAGCAGTACTTC.

This clone has only a few counts. The chain couples TRBV30 to TRBJ1-1; D gene ambiguous. Germline CDR1 is GTSNPN and CDR2 is SVGIG (reference sequence). V lost 8 bases to trimming and J lost 1 base, with 14 bases between them. There are 13 residues in the CDR3. CDR3 loop: CASGYQWNTEAFF. DNA of the CDR3: TGTGCCAGCGGTTACCAATGGAACACTGAAGCTTTCTTT.

This chain connects TRBV29-1 to TRBJ1-2, with 8 bases that match TRBD1. This CDR3 is built from 14 residues. With 5 bases clipped from V and 4 bases from J, the junction kept 9 bases outside the gene matches. CDR1 and CDR2 (germline): SQVTM, ANQGSEA. CDR3 loop: CSVFEGQGFYGYTF. The CDR3 DNA is TGCAGCGTTTTTGAAGGACAGGGATTCTATGGCTACACCTTC. The complete variable domain, with remaining parts taken from reference TRBV29-1 and TRBJ1-2, reads SAVISQKPSRDICQRGTSLTIQCQVDSQVTMMFWYRQQPGQSLTLIATANQGSEATYESGFVIDKFPISRPNLTFSTLTVSNMSPEDSSIYLCSVFEGQGFYGYTFGSGTRLTVV.

This clone has more than one count but fewer than ten. This chain joins TRBV19 and TRBJ2-7; 7 bases agree with TRBD1. Germline CDR1 LNHDA, CDR2 SQIVND (reference sequence). The CDR3 runs to 16 residues. J lost 2 bases, V lost 7 bases, and 14 bases had no gene match. CDR3 sequence (DNA): TGTGCCAGTACTCCATCAGGACTGGGACAGACCTACGAGCAGTACTTC. Translated, it gives CASTPSGLGQTYEQYF.

This clone was recorded a few times. The J gene is TRBJ2-4, the V gene TRBV11-2, with D tentatively TRBD2 (5 bases). The length of the CDR3 is 19 residues. Germline CDR1 reads SGHAT; CDR2 reads FQNNGV. Trimming pared 1 base from V and 1 base from J, leaving 20 bases between. The CDR3 loop is CASSLAGYIYRGAKNIQYF. CDR3 sequence (DNA): TGTGCCAGCAGCTTAGCTGGGTACATCTACCGAGGGGCCAAAAACATTCAGTACTTC.

CDR3 bases: TGTGCCAGCAGCGTAGCGGCTAGCGGGAGAGCCAGGGATGAGCAGTTCTTC. It specifies CASSVAASGRARDEQFF. This chain links TRBV9 with TRBJ2-1, with 10 positions matching TRBD2. This CDR3 has 17 residues. Per germline, CDR1 SGDLS and CDR2 YYNGEE. The J segment lost 8 bases and the V segment lost 0 bases, leaving 11 bases of the junction unmatched.

The chain recombines TRBV5-6 with TRBJ2-1; D is unclear. V lost 1 base to trimming and J lost 6 bases, with 8 bases between them. This CDR3 comprises 13 residues. Germline-derived CDR1 and CDR2 are SGHDT and YYEEEE. CDR3 nucleotide sequence: TGTGCCAGCAGCTTGAAGTCACCCAATGAGCAGTTCTTC. Protein product: CASSLKSPNEQFF. The whole variable domain, remainder taken from reference TRBV5-6 and TRBJ2-1, is DAGVTQSPTHLIKTRGQQVTLRCSPKSGHDTVSWYQQALGQGPQFIFQYYEEEERQRGNFPDRFSGHQFPNYSSELNVNALLLGDSALYLCASSLKSPNEQFFGPGTRLTVL.

The V gene is TRBV6-6, the J gene TRBJ2-1, with 12 bases lining up with TRBD2. Germline V lookup: CDR1 MNHNY, CDR2 SVGAGI (reference sequence). V was clipped by 4 bases and J by 4 bases; unmatched bases: 2. The CDR3 covers 15 residues. CDR3 sequence reads: CASSSTSGGYNEQFF. Written as DNA, the CDR3 is TGTGCCAGCAGTTCGACTAGCGGGGGATACAATGAGCAGTTCTTC.

The rearrangement uses TRBV5-1 and TRBJ2-1; perhaps TRBD1 as D (6 bases). Germline-derived CDR1 and CDR2 are SGHRS and YFSETQ. The CDR3 length is 13 residues. V was pared by 0 bases and J by 6 bases, with 7 bases between. CDR3 region: CASSLAGVNEQFF. CDR3 in DNA: TGCGCCAGCAGCTTGGCAGGGGTCAATGAGCAGTTCTTC.

This chain uses TRBV10-1 with TRBJ1-3, with 9 bases identical to TRBD1. J gave up 1 base and V 2 bases, and 6 bases lay outside the gene matches. This CDR3 is built from 17 residues. Looked up from germline, CDR1 is WNHNN and CDR2 is SYGVQD (reference sequence). The CDR3 DNA reads as TGCGCCAGCAGTGAGGCCGGGACAGGGATATCTGGAAACACCATATATTTT. This codes for CASSEAGTGISGNTIYF.

This chain uses TRBV21-1 with TRBJ2-7; the table's D call, TRBD2, was not checked against the DNA. TRBV21-1 counts as a pseudogene. The CDR3 loop spans 14 amino acids. The CDR3 nucleotides are TGTGCCAGCAGCAAGCCAGAGGAGGCCTACGAGCAGTACTTC. Protein sequence: CASSKPEEAYEQYF.

The rearrangement joins TRBV5-4 to TRBJ2-7; 7 bases agree with TRBD2. The trim removed 4 bases at V and 4 bases at J, leaving 5 bases unmatched. Germline V lookup: CDR1 SGHNT, CDR2 YYREEE (reference sequence). The CDR3 is 13 residues long. CDR3 DNA sequence: TGTGCCAGCAGCGACCCCGGGGGGTACGAGCAGTACTTC. Translation: CASSDPGGYEQYF.

The V and J genes are TRBV29-1 and TRBJ1-2, with 7 positions matching TRBD1. CDR3 length: 12 residues. With V trimmed by 7 bases and J by 2 bases, 4 bases remained unmatched. CDR1 and CDR2 from the germline V gene are SQVTM and ANQGSEA. CDR3 sequence: CSGQTGNYGYTF. DNA for the CDR3: TGCAGCGGTCAGACAGGGAACTATGGCTACACCTTC.

V usage is TRBV9 and J usage is TRBJ2-5; no firm D call. The CDR3 has 14 amino acids. Germline V gene sequence: CDR1 SGDLS, CDR2 YYNGEE. V was clipped by 4 bases and J by 0 bases, with 10 bases between them. For the CDR3, the DNA is TGTGCCAGCAGCCAGATGGGGAACCAAGAGACCCAGTACTTC. Its translation is CASSQMGNQETQYF.

The sample holds a few counts of this clone. The V gene is TRBV9, the J gene TRBJ1-1, with D perhaps TRBD1 (6 bases). Germline loops: CDR1 SGDLS, CDR2 YYNGEE. The CDR3 contains 12 residues. Between the trimmed V and J ends, which lost 3 bases and 6 bases, there was a span of 9 bases. CDR3 bases: TGTGCCAGCAGCGGAGGGGGGCCTGAAGCTTTCTTT. It encodes CASSGGGPEAFF.

This rearrangement joins TRBV28 to TRBJ1-1; TRBD1 matches at 10 bases. Germline CDR1 and CDR2: MDHEN and SYDVKM. Germline trimming cut 4 bases from V and 12 bases from J; bases unmatched to any gene: 5. The CDR3 covers 12 residues. The CDR3 DNA is TGTGCCAGCAGTTCCGGGACAGGGGAAACTTTCTTT. This sequence encodes CASSSGTGETFF.

V is TRBV6-4 and J is TRBJ2-5, with 7 bases fitting TRBD2. CDR1 is MRHNA, CDR2 SNTAGT, per germline. J gave up 5 bases and V 8 bases, and 17 bases lay outside the gene matches. The CDR3 is 16 amino acids. CDR3 DNA: TGTGCCAGCGAGGGTGAGGGGCGGGAGTGGGTGGAGACCCAGTACTTC. It translates to CASEGEGREWVETQYF.